These T cell receptor beta chains were read from a single sample in a study of OX40 agonist ivuxolimab in advanced cancers. TCRdb keeps only in-frame clones here, not all; method: immunoSEQ multiplex PCR. The table includes 60,000 to 80,000 clones, approximately 82% detected once. This specimen consisted of CD4+ or CD8+ T cells sorted from blood, obtained in a trial of the OX40 agonist ivuxolimab. The receptor source for this set is an adult with an advanced solid tumor such as melanoma, head and neck, liver or kidney cancer. Both conserved end residues are part of each CDR3. The D gene is left open where the match is weak. The size of a clone is reported for some rows only, either as once, few or many, or as a class for expanded clones.

d_gene	abundance	v_gene	j_gene	CDR3nt	CDR3aa
.	.	TRBV10-3	TRBJ2-5	TGTGCCATCAGGGAGCCGGCCCAAGAGACCCAGTACTTC	CAIREPAQETQYF
TRBD2	.	TRBV11-2	TRBJ2-1	TGTGCCAGCAGCTCATTAGGGGAGGGAGGGATACAGTTCTTC	CASSSLGEGGIQFF
TRBD2	.	TRBV19	TRBJ2-3	TGTGCCAGCGGACTAGCGGCCTCAGATACGCAGTATTTT	CASGLAASDTQYF
.	few	TRBV29-1	TRBJ1-1	TGCAGCGTTCAAGAGCCAGGGTCTGAAGCTTTCTTT	CSVQEPGSEAFF
.	once	TRBV4-3	TRBJ2-2	TGCGCCAGCAGCCAAAGCGGACAGAACACCGGGGAGCTGTTTTTT	CASSQSGQNTGELFF
.	.	TRBV14	TRBJ2-1	TGTGCCAGCAGCCGGATTGACAGTCTCGACAATGAGCAGTTCTTC	CASSRIDSLDNEQFF
.	.	TRBV5-1	TRBJ1-4	TGCGCCAGCAGATCACAGGGAACCTTATCTGAAAAACTGTTTTTT	CASRSQGTLSEKLFF
TRBD1	few	TRBV6-1	TRBJ2-5	TGTGCCAGCAGCCGACAGGGGGAATCCCAAGAGACCCAGTACTTC	CASSRQGESQETQYF
TRBD1	.	TRBV19	TRBJ1-5	TGTGCCAGTAGCCTTGACAGGGTGGGTCAGCCCCAGCATTTT	CASSLDRVGQPQHF
TRBD2	.	TRBV19	TRBJ2-1	TGTGCCAGTAGTATCACTAGCGGAGACATCAATGAGCAGTTCTTC	CASSITSGDINEQFF
.	.	TRBV4-3	TRBJ2-7	TGCGCCAGCAGCCAAGATCGGGCGGGGGAGCAGTACTTC	CASSQDRAGEQYF
.	.	TRBV7-7	TRBJ2-2	TGTGCCAGCAGCCTACGGAACACCGGGGAGCTGTTTTTT	CASSLRNTGELFF
.	.	TRBV6-5	TRBJ2-1	TGTGCCAGCAGTTATGGGACTCCATCCTACAATGAGCAGTTCTTC	CASSYGTPSYNEQFF
.	.	TRBV29-1	TRBJ1-1	TGCAGCGGACTACAGGAGGCTGAAGCTTTCTTT	CSGLQEAEAFF
TRBD1	.	TRBV11-2	TRBJ2-2	TGTGCCAGCAGCTTTGGCCATTGGGGACAGGACGCTAACACCGGGGAGCTGTTTTTT	CASSFGHWGQDANTGELFF
TRBD2	.	TRBV5-6	TRBJ2-7	TGTGCCAGCAGCCCTCTAGCGGGCGGGAGCTCCTACGAGCAGTACTTC	CASSPLAGGSSYEQYF
.	once	TRBV15	TRBJ1-2	TGTGCCACCAGCAGAGTGTTGGGGCAGGGAGGGGGCTACACCTTC	CATSRVLGQGGGYTF
.	.	TRBV11-3	TRBJ1-5	TGTGCCAGCAGCTTATGGGGACTTTGCAATCAGCCCCAGCATTTT	CASSLWGLCNQPQHF
.	.	TRBV7-8	TRBJ1-5	TGTGCCAGCAGCCTAGGGGGGGGCATGTTTCAGCCCCAGCATTTT	CASSLGGGMFQPQHF
TRBD1	.	TRBV9	TRBJ1-3	TGTGCCAGCAGCGTAGCGGGACAGGGCATCTCTGGAAACACCATATATTTT	CASSVAGQGISGNTIYF
.	.	TRBV5-3	TRBJ1-1	TGTGCCAGAAGTTTGGTAGGGGGCACTGAAGCTTTCTTT	CARSLVGGTEAFF
.	.	TRBV6-1	TRBJ2-7	TGTGCCAGCAGTGAGGGGACCTACGAGCAGTACTTC	CASSEGTYEQYF
.	.	TRBV19	TRBJ1-5	TGTGCCAGTAGTATTGAAGGGGGGAGAAATCAGCCCCAGCATTTT	CASSIEGGRNQPQHF
.	.	TRBV19	TRBJ2-2	TGTGCCAGTAGTAGACAGGCCGCGGCCGGGGAGCTGTTTTTT	CASSRQAAAGELFF
.	.	TRBV6-5	TRBJ2-6	TGTGCCAGCAGTTACGGTTCCTCTGGGGCCAACGTCCTGACTTTC	CASSYGSSGANVLTF
.	.	TRBV5-6	TRBJ1-1	TGTGCCAGCCTCCCCTATCGTCGGAAACACATGAACACTGAAGCTTTCTTT	CASLPYRRKHMNTEAFF
.	.	TRBV6-1	TRBJ1-4	TGTGCCAGCAGTTGGGCAGGGAGGGAAAAACTGTTTTTT	CASSWAGREKLFF
.	.	TRBV7-9	TRBJ1-3	TGTGCCAGCAGCTTGGGCTCTGGAAACACCATATATTTT	CASSLGSGNTIYF
.	.	TRBV7-6	TRBJ1-3	TGTGCCAGCAGCCCGCGGATCTCTGGAAACACCATATATTTT	CASSPRISGNTIYF
TRBD1	once	TRBV9	TRBJ2-5	TGTGCCAGCAGCCAAGGGACAGGACAAGAGACCCAGTACTTC	CASSQGTGQETQYF
TRBD1	.	TRBV28	TRBJ1-1	TGTGCCAGCAGTGACAGGGGGCACAACACTGAAGCTTTCTTT	CASSDRGHNTEAFF
.	.	TRBV18	TRBJ2-3	TGTGCCAGCTCACCATCGGGGGAGGGCACAGATACGCAGTATTTT	CASSPSGEGTDTQYF
.	once	TRBV29-1	TRBJ2-1	TGCAGCGTTGATCGGGGGGCGGGATACAATGAGCAGTTCTTC	CSVDRGAGYNEQFF
.	.	TRBV7-9	TRBJ2-7	TGTGCCAGCAGCATCGCCGGGGTCAGCTACGAGCAGTACTTC	CASSIAGVSYEQYF
TRBD2	.	TRBV4-1	TRBJ2-1	TGCGCCAGCAGCCCCCGGGGGCGGGAGGGGATGAATGAGCAGTTCTTC	CASSPRGREGMNEQFF
.	.	TRBV10-3	TRBJ1-1	TGTGCCATCAGTAGAGACCCCCCAATTGAAGCTTTCTTT	CAISRDPPIEAFF
.	.	TRBV9	TRBJ2-1	TGTGCCAGCAGCGTAGGGAGCACGAGCTCCTACAATGAGCAGTTCTTC	CASSVGSTSSYNEQFF
.	.	TRBV7-9	TRBJ1-3	TGTGCCAGCAGCTTAAGGTTGCCAGGGCCCTCTGGAAACACCATATATTTT	CASSLRLPGPSGNTIYF
TRBD2	once	TRBV4-1	TRBJ2-5	TGCGCCAGCAGCCAAGAGGCCGCCGGGGGGTCCCAGTACTTC	CASSQEAAGGSQYF
TRBD1	.	TRBV7-9	TRBJ2-7	TGTGCCAGCAGCTCCAGGACAGGGGCATCCTACGAGCAGTACTTC	CASSSRTGASYEQYF
.	.	TRBV19	TRBJ1-2	TGTGCCAGTAGCCCCATGGGCTATGGCTACACCTTC	CASSPMGYGYTF
.	.	TRBV4-3	TRBJ2-1	TGCGCCAGCAGCCAGGGTTTAGGGGGGACTCGCAATGAGCAGTTCTTC	CASSQGLGGTRNEQFF
TRBD1	.	TRBV5-4	TRBJ1-4	TGTGCCAGCAGCTTAGGACAGGGAGCAACTAATGAAAAACTGTTTTTT	CASSLGQGATNEKLFF
.	.	TRBV7-3	TRBJ2-5	TGTGCCAGCAGTCCGCGACCCCGGGAGACCCAGTACTTC	CASSPRPRETQYF